The 17 T cell receptor beta chains below all came from one sample that was sequenced in a study of neurological immune-mediated disorders. In TCRdb, the 5' RACE reads were re-called with MiXCR into one record per CDR3 protein. This repertoire shows about 55,000 distinct CDR3 sequences, approximately 3.9% found once; its top ten account for less than 2%. The sequencing sample was made of PBMCs. These receptor sequences come from a man aged 25 to 40 with multiple sclerosis.

This clonotype was counted many times. Here the CDR3 reads CASSSFDQETQYF. CDR3 DNA: TGTGCCAGCAGCTCTTTCGACCAAGAGACCCAGTACTTC. V and J are TRBV12-3 or TRBV12-4 and TRBJ2-5; D remains ambiguous. The CDR3 contains 13 residues. V was shortened by 6 bases and J by 0 bases, with 8 bases between the two germline ends.

This clonotype was detected many times. The chain employs TRBV20-1 and TRBJ1-5, with D tentatively TRBD1 (6 bases). In germline, CDR1 is DFQATT, CDR2 SNEGSKA (reference sequence). This CDR3 region has 13 residues. Trimming left V 0 bases short and J 6 bases short, with 9 bases between. The CDR3 coding sequence is TGCAGTGCTAGAGACAGGGGTAGTCAGCCCCAGCATTTT. Translating it yields CSARDRGSQPQHF.

In its sample, this clonotype was seen many times. The chain links TRBV20-1 to TRBJ2-2, with 9 bases fitting TRBD2. The trim removed 1 base at V and 2 bases at J, leaving 5 bases unmatched. This CDR3 contains 16 residues. Germline CDR1 and CDR2: DFQATT and SNEGSKA (reference sequence). The CDR3 DNA follows: TGCAGTGCTAGAGGGCGTAGCGGGAGAAACACCGGGGAGCTGTTTTTT. Translating it yields CSARGRSGRNTGELFF.

This clonotype was detected ten times or more. CDR3 sequence: CSARDSTGRSGANVLTF. DNA of the CDR3: TGCAGTGCTAGAGATTCGACAGGGCGCTCTGGGGCCAACGTCCTGACTTTC. The chain joins TRBV20-1 to TRBJ2-6; TRBD1 matches 7 bases. The CDR3 is 17 amino acids. The V and J ends lost 0 bases and 0 bases, in that order; junction bases with no gene match: 5. The germline gives CDR1 DFQATT, CDR2 SNEGSKA (reference sequence).

This clonotype was recorded at least ten times. This rearrangement joins TRBV7-3 to TRBJ2-1, with TRBD1 identical over 9 bases. The CDR3 runs 16 residues. V gave up 2 bases and J gave up 5 bases; unmatched junction bases: 7. Germline V gives CDR1 SGHTA, CDR2 FQGTGA. The CDR3 is CASSLEGTGSNNEQFF. The CDR3 DNA is TGTGCCAGCAGCTTAGAAGGGACAGGGAGCAACAATGAGCAGTTCTTC.

This clonotype was seen at least ten times. The rearrangement joins TRBV20-1 to TRBJ1-2; no definite D call. In germline, CDR1 is DFQATT, CDR2 SNEGSKA (reference sequence). The CDR3 totals 12 residues. Trimming pared 3 bases from V and 4 bases from J, leaving 9 bases between. The CDR3 DNA sequence: TGCAGTGCTAGTCAGGAGGGCTATGGCTACACCTTC. This translates into CSASQEGYGYTF.

This clonotype was picked up many times. V usage is TRBV12-3 or TRBV12-4 and J usage is TRBJ2-2, with a weak D call TRBD1 (6 bases). The CDR3 is made up of 16 amino acids. The ends were cut back, 4 bases at V and 4 bases at J, with 16 bases in the middle. CDR3 protein: CASSSRDTSVTGELFF. The CDR3, as DNA: TGTGCCAGCAGTTCACGGGACACCTCGGTCACCGGGGAGCTGTTTTTT.

This clonotype showed up many times. This chain links TRBV7-2 with TRBJ2-3; 8 bases map to TRBD2. The germline V gene encodes CDR1 SGHTA and CDR2 FQGNSA. Trimming removed 2 bases from V and 5 bases from J; junction bases left unmatched: 12. There are 17 residues in the CDR3. The CDR3: CASSLRAIGGAGDTQYF. In DNA, the CDR3 is TGTGCCAGCAGCTTAAGGGCGATCGGGGGGGCCGGAGATACGCAGTATTTT.

This clonotype was found many times. The J gene is TRBJ1-1, the V gene TRBV5-4; D uncertain. Looked up from germline, CDR1 is SGHNT and CDR2 is YYREEE (reference sequence). V shed 4 bases and J shed 0 bases, with 16 bases lying between them. This CDR3 has 16 amino acids. This chain's CDR3 is CASSVTLGRLNTEAFF. The CDR3 nucleotides read TGTGCCAGCAGCGTCACCCTTGGGCGGCTGAACACTGAAGCTTTCTTT.

This clonotype was detected only a few times. The V call is TRBV19, the J call TRBJ2-2; 10 bases line up with TRBD1. The CDR3 has 16 residues. The ends lost 5 bases at V and 6 bases at J; junction bases unmatched: 9. CDR1 is LNHDA, CDR2 SQIVND, per germline (reference sequence). DNA for the CDR3: TGTGCCAGTAGTCCATCAAGGGACAGGGGCCCCGGGGAGCTGTTTTTT. It is translated as CASSPSRDRGPGELFF.

This clonotype was found many times. The rearrangement joins TRBV10-3 to TRBJ2-3; D is undetermined. This CDR3 comprises 13 residues. Trimming removed 2 bases at V and 2 bases at J, with 5 bases between. Per germline, CDR1 ENHRY and CDR2 SYGVKD. CDR3 in amino acids: CAISETDTDTQYF. CDR3 nucleotide sequence: TGTGCCATCAGTGAGACAGACACAGATACGCAGTATTTT.

This clonotype was detected many times. This chain links TRBV5-1 with TRBJ1-1; possible D gene TRBD1, 6 bases. Trimming left V 4 bases short and J 1 base short, with 14 bases between. This CDR3 is built from 15 residues. Germline CDR1 reads SGHRS; CDR2 reads YFSETQ. CDR3 sequence: CASSGEGVGNTEAFF. CDR3 nucleotides: TGCGCCAGCAGCGGCGAGGGGGTGGGGAACACTGAAGCTTTCTTT.

At least ten counts were recorded for this clonotype. The rearrangement joins TRBV21-1 to TRBJ1-5. TRBV21-1 corresponds to a pseudogene. This CDR3 region has 14 residues. The CDR3 loop is CASSLLNSNQPQHF. CDR3 sequence (DNA): TGTGCCAGCAGCTTACTGAATAGCAATCAGCCCCAGCATTTT.

The sample holds many counts of this clonotype. The chain has TRBV20-1 and TRBJ2-7; D gene ambiguous. The V end was cut by 2 bases, the J end by 2 bases, with 13 bases between. CDR1 and CDR2 (germline): DFQATT, SNEGSKA (reference sequence). This CDR3 region has 14 residues. The CDR3: CSARRLQDPYEQYF. The CDR3 coding sequence is TGCAGTGCTAGACGACTCCAGGACCCCTACGAGCAGTACTTC.

This clonotype came up many times. The V gene is TRBV25-1, the J gene TRBJ1-1; D is unclear. The CDR3 spans 13 residues. Germline values: CDR1 MGHDK, CDR2 SYGVNS. Trimming took off 6 bases at V and 4 bases at J, with 12 bases between the two ends. The CDR3: CASSPLRGTEAFF. In DNA form, the CDR3 reads TGTGCCAGCAGCCCCTTGCGGGGCACTGAAGCTTTCTTT. The variable domain in full, with the rest retrieved from reference TRBV25-1 and TRBJ1-1, is EADIYQTPRYLVIGTGKKITLECSQTMGHDKMYWYQQDPGMELHLIHYSYGVNSTEKGDLSSESTVSRIRTEHFPLTLESARPSHTSQYLCASSPLRGTEAFFGQGTRLTVV.

This clonotype was recorded many times. The rearrangement uses TRBV20-1 and TRBJ2-7; D perhaps matches TRBD2 (7 bases). Looked up from germline, CDR1 is DFQATT and CDR2 is SNEGSKA (reference sequence). The CDR3 loop spans 15 amino acids. Deletions cut 6 bases from V and 4 bases from J, with 22 bases between. In DNA, the CDR3 is TGCAGTGCACCCCTAGGGGGGGGTCAGGGGTACGAGCAGTACTTC. Encoded protein: CSAPLGGGQGYEQYF.

There are many counts of this clonotype. The V gene is TRBV20-1, the J gene TRBJ1-2, with D possibly TRBD1 on 5 matching bases. Germline values: CDR1 DFQATT, CDR2 SNEGSKA (reference sequence). The CDR3 contains 12 residues. V was cut by 1 base and J by 8 bases, with 11 bases left in between. CDR3 DNA sequence: TGCAGTGCTAGAGGGCAGGGTGGAGGCTACACCTTC. Protein: CSARGQGGGYTF.